A single sample gave rise to the 3 T cell receptor beta chains below, sequenced in a study of ipilimumab plus nivolumab after autologous stem cell transplantation. Profiling relied on immunoSEQ multiplex PCR, and the TCRdb table lists in-frame clones only, not all of them. The sample has 10,000 to 15,000 clones, 55% to 85% seen once. This specimen was PBMCs, taken in a trial of ipilimumab plus nivolumab as post-transplant consolidation. These receptors all stem from a male donor with diffuse large B-cell lymphoma.

J is TRBJ1-1 and V is TRBV19, with 7 positions matching TRBD1. This CDR3 has 16 amino acids. J gave up 5 bases and V 5 bases, and 14 bases lay outside the gene matches. CDR1 and CDR2 (germline): LNHDA, SQIVND (reference sequence). In DNA, the CDR3 is TGTGCCAGTAGTCCATCCTCCAGGGGGGTTGGAACTGAAGCTTTCTTT. Translating it yields CASSPSSRGVGTEAFF.

The gene calls are TRBV30 and TRBJ1-1, with D perhaps matching TRBD1 (6 bases). The CDR3 runs to 13 residues. The ends were cut back, 0 bases at V and 1 base at J, with 6 bases in the middle. The germline V gene encodes CDR1 GTSNPN and CDR2 SVGIG (reference sequence). The CDR3 DNA follows: TGTGCCTGGAGTGTACAGGGGAACACTGAAGCTTTCTTT. Translated, it gives CAWSVQGNTEAFF. The full variable domain, in which reference TRBV30 and TRBJ1-1 provide the parts outside the CDR3, is SQTIHQWPATLVQPVGSPLSLECTVEGTSNPNLYWYRQAAGRGLQLLFYSVGIGQISSEVPQNLSASRPQDRQFILSSKKLLLSDSGFYLCAWSVQGNTEAFFGQGTRLTVV.

In DNA, the CDR3 is TGTGCCAGCAGTTACTCGGACAGGGGTCCCGAGCAGTACTTC. It is translated as CASSYSDRGPEQYF. The chain has TRBV6-6 and TRBJ2-7; 9 nucleotides align to TRBD1. CDR1 and CDR2 (germline): MNHNY, SVGAGI (reference sequence). Losses at the gene ends were 0 bases for V and 6 bases for J; bases not matched to a gene: 3. This CDR3 spans 14 amino acids.